Shown below are 19 T cell receptor beta chains from a single sample sequenced in a study of OX40 agonist ivuxolimab in advanced cancers. TCRdb keeps only in-frame clones here, not all; method: immunoSEQ multiplex PCR. The repertoire holds approximately 82,000 clones, over 85% seen once, with 0.6% to 0.7% in the top ten. This specimen was CD4+ or CD8+ T cells sorted from blood, taken in a trial of the OX40 agonist ivuxolimab. These receptors came from an adult with an advanced solid tumor such as melanoma, head and neck, liver or kidney cancer.

This rearrangement joins TRBV29-1 to TRBJ2-7; 12 bases line up with TRBD2. Germline V gene lookup returns CDR1 SQVTM and CDR2 ANQGSEA. The CDR3 is 15 residues long. V was pared by 6 bases and J by 2 bases, with 8 bases of the junction left unmatched. CDR3 region: CSVQGLAGQAYEQYF. In DNA form, the CDR3 reads TGCAGCGTGCAAGGACTAGCGGGACAAGCCTACGAGCAGTACTTC.

V gene TRBV6-5 combines with J gene TRBJ1-6; D is unresolved. Deletions cut 2 bases from V and 2 bases from J, with 7 bases between. The CDR3 totals 15 residues. Germline V gene data show CDR1 as MNHEY and CDR2 as SVGAGI. The CDR3 is CASSYSEAYNSPLHF. CDR3 coding DNA: TGTGCCAGCAGTTACAGTGAGGCCTATAATTCACCCCTCCACTTT.

A note on this clone: Germline and junction disagree at one end, which may indicate a read error. The rearrangement links TRBV7-7 to TRBJ2-7; possibly TRBD1 for D (7 bases). The germline gives CDR1 SSHAT, CDR2 FNYEAQ (reference sequence). CDR3 length: 15 residues. CDR3 amino acids: CASSLGLTGEDEQYF. The CDR3 coding sequence is TGTGCTAGCAGCTTAGGGCTCACAGGGGAGGACGAGCAGTACTTC.

This chain connects TRBV30 to TRBJ1-4; TRBD1 aligns across 8 bases. CDR3 length equals 15 residues. J lost 7 bases, V lost 2 bases, and 9 bases had no gene match. The V gene's germline CDR1 is GTSNPN and CDR2 SVGIG (reference sequence). The DNA for the CDR3 is TGTGCCTGGAGTCGCCCGGGGGGGACAGGTGAAAAACTGTTTTTT. It is translated as CAWSRPGGTGEKLFF.

This clone was observed a few times. The chain carries TRBV7-9 and TRBJ2-3, with TRBD2 matching over 15 bases. The CDR3 has 18 residues. J gave up 2 bases and V 5 bases, and 8 bases lay outside the gene matches. Germline V gene lookup returns CDR1 SEHNR and CDR2 FQNEAQ (reference sequence). The CDR3 nucleotides are TGTGCCAGCAGCCACGGACTAGCGGGGGGGCCCAACACAGATACGCAGTATTTT. Translating gives CASSHGLAGGPNTDTQYF.

The rearrangement links TRBV30 to TRBJ1-5, with 10 bases aligning to TRBD1. Trimming took 1 base from V and 0 from J; bases not matched to a gene: 6. This CDR3 spans 17 amino acids. Germline values: CDR1 GTSNPN, CDR2 SVGIG (reference sequence). In DNA form, the CDR3 reads TGTGCCTGGAGTGAACGGGACAGGGGCTATAGCAATCAGCCCCAGCATTTT. Protein: CAWSERDRGYSNQPQHF.

CDR3 in amino acids: CASSLYQGAVDEQYF. The CDR3 DNA reads TGTGCCAGTAGTCTTTACCAGGGGGCGGTCGACGAGCAGTACTTC. The V call is TRBV19, the J call TRBJ2-7; 8 bases are shared with TRBD1. The V gene end was trimmed by 5 bases and the J gene end by 5 bases; junction bases not matched to a gene: 11. The CDR3 is 15 residues long. The germline gives CDR1 LNHDA, CDR2 SQIVND (reference sequence).

As regards this clone: The same CDR3 is also encoded by other DNA sequences in this sample. The chain couples TRBV11-2 to TRBJ2-7; D possibly corresponds to TRBD1 (6 bases). Germline V gives CDR1 SGHAT, CDR2 FQNNGV. Trimming stripped 5 bases from V and 3 bases from J, with 11 bases between. The CDR3 length is 13 residues. CDR3 loop: CASSLGQHYEQYF. In nucleotides, the CDR3 is TGTGCCAGCAGCCTAGGACAGCACTACGAGCAGTACTTC.

The chain combines TRBV6-6 with TRBJ1-4; D remains unclear. The germline gives CDR1 MNHNY, CDR2 SVGAGI (reference sequence). CDR3 length: 14 amino acids. The ends were cut back, 4 bases at V and 7 bases at J, with 13 bases in the middle. The CDR3 DNA is TGTGCCAGCAGTTTTGACCACCTAGGTGAAAAACTGTTTTTT. It is translated as CASSFDHLGEKLFF.

The V gene is TRBV5-6, the J gene TRBJ2-1; no clear D. The CDR3 extends over 15 amino acids. V was pared by 3 bases and J by 7 bases, with 17 bases between. The germline CDR1 and CDR2 sequences are SGHDT and YYEEEE. DNA for the CDR3: TGTGCCAGCAGCTGGGATGCCAACCTGGGGAATGAGCAGTTCTTC. Its translation: CASSWDANLGNEQFF.

V and J are TRBV19 and TRBJ2-5, with TRBD2 matching 7 bases. After removal of 1 base from V and 5 bases from J, the junction contained 4 bases not matched to a gene. The CDR3 has 14 amino acids. Germline V lookup: CDR1 LNHDA, CDR2 SQIVND (reference sequence). In DNA, the CDR3 is TGTGCCAGTAGTATAGTCAGCGGGGAGGAGACCCAGTACTTC. This codes for CASSIVSGEETQYF.

The J gene is TRBJ2-3, the V gene TRBV11-1; no firm D call. This CDR3 has 15 residues. Trimming removed 5 bases from V and 3 bases from J, with 15 bases in between. Germline CDR1 and CDR2: SGHAT and FQDESV (reference sequence). The DNA of the CDR3 is TGTGCCAGCAGCCCGGGTAGTCATGGGACAGATACGCAGTATTTT. It specifies CASSPGSHGTDTQYF.

V usage is TRBV6-1 and J usage is TRBJ1-5; D is uncertain. Trimming took off 5 bases at V and 5 bases at J, with 10 bases between the two ends. There are 13 residues in the CDR3. Per germline, CDR1 MNHNS and CDR2 SASEGT. CDR3 sequence reads: CASSHNSYQPQHF. The CDR3 bases are TGTGCCAGCAGTCACAACTCCTATCAGCCCCAGCATTTT.

The CDR3 sequence: CASRFNYGVYEQYF. For the CDR3, the DNA is TGTGCCAGCAGATTTAACTATGGGGTCTACGAGCAGTACTTC. This rearrangement joins TRBV27 to TRBJ2-7; D gene unclear. The CDR3 contains 14 residues. The V and J ends lost 6 bases and 3 bases respectively, with 15 bases between them. Germline-derived CDR1 and CDR2 are MNHEY and SMNVEV (reference sequence).

The sample holds a few counts of this clone. In nucleotides, the CDR3 is TGTGCCAGCAGCTTACAAGGTCTTGGTGAAGCTTTCTTT. Protein: CASSLQGLGEAFF. The V call is TRBV7-3, the J call TRBJ1-1; unclear D gene. Germline assignment: CDR1 SGHTA and CDR2 FQGTGA. With 2 bases removed from V and 7 bases from J, the gap between germline ends came to 11 bases. CDR3 length equals 13 residues. Combining the CDR3 with reference TRBV7-3 and TRBJ1-1 gives the whole variable domain GAGVSQTPSNKVTEKGKYVELRCDPISGHTALYWYRQSLGQGPEFLIYFQGTGAADDSGLPNDRFFAVRPEGSVSTLKIQRTERGDSAVYLCASSLQGLGEAFFGQGTRLTVV.

This sequence joins TRBV27 and TRBJ1-6; D unclear. The CDR3 runs 15 residues. Germline assignment: CDR1 MNHEY and CDR2 SMNVEV (reference sequence). V shed 3 bases and J shed 3 bases, with 9 bases lying between them. CDR3 residues: CASSFSSGYNSPLHF. Written as DNA, the CDR3 is TGTGCCAGCAGTTTTAGTTCAGGCTATAATTCACCCCTCCACTTT.

This clone occurred once. J is TRBJ2-5 and V is TRBV20-1; no reliable D call. The length of the CDR3 is 11 residues. V lost 7 bases, J lost 1 base, and 7 bases lay in between. Germline V CDR1 and CDR2: DFQATT, SNEGSKA (reference sequence). CDR3 nucleotide sequence: TGCAGTGGCCAGCCCCAAGAGACCCAGTACTTC. Encoded protein: CSGQPQETQYF.

V gene TRBV12-5 combines with J gene TRBJ2-1, with TRBD2 matching over 8 bases. The CDR3 loop spans 16 amino acids. The V gene's germline CDR1 is LGHNT and CDR2 FRNRAP. The V segment lost 4 bases and the J segment 7 bases; nucleotides outside the gene matches: 12. The CDR3 reads CASGSNAGGSLNEQFF. CDR3 sequence (DNA): TGTGCTAGTGGTTCCAATGCGGGAGGATCATTAAATGAGCAGTTCTTC.

This chain uses TRBV19 with TRBJ1-1; tentatively, D is TRBD1 (6 bases). There are 15 residues in the CDR3. Germline V lookup: CDR1 LNHDA, CDR2 SQIVND (reference sequence). Trimming took 7 bases from V and 1 from J, leaving 16 bases between them. Here the CDR3 reads CASTQYQTGNTEAFF. CDR3 sequence (DNA): TGTGCCAGTACCCAGTACCAGACAGGGAACACTGAAGCTTTCTTT.